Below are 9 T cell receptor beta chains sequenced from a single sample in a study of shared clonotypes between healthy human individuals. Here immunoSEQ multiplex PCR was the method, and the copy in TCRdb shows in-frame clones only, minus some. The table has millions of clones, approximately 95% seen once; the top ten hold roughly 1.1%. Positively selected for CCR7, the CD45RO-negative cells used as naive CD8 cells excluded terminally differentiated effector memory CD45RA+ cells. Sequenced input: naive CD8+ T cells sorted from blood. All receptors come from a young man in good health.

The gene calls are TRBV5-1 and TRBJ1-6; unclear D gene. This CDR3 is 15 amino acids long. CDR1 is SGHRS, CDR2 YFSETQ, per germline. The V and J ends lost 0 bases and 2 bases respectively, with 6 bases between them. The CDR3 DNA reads TGCGCCAGCAGCTTGGACCCAGCCTATAATTCACCCCTCCACTTT. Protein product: CASSLDPAYNSPLHF.

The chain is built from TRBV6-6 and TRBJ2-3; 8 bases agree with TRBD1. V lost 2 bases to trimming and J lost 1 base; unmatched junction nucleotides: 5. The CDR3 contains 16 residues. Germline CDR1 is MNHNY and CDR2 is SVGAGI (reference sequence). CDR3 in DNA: TGTGCCAGCAGTTACCCGGACAGGGATGGCACAGATACGCAGTATTTT. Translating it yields CASSYPDRDGTDTQYF.

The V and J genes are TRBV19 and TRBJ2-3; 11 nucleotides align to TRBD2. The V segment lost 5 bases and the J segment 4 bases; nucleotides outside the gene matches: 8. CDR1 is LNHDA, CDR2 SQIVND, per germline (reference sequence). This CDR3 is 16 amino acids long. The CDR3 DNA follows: TGTGCCAGTAGTTTCTCACTAGCGGGAGAAGCAGATACGCAGTATTTT. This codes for CASSFSLAGEADTQYF.

CDR3 DNA sequence: TGTGCCAGCAGCGCCACTTCAGGACAGGGCCTCTTAACCGGGGAGCTGTTTTTT. It is translated as CASSATSGQGLLTGELFF. The chain links TRBV9 to TRBJ2-2; 8 nucleotides match TRBD1. J gave up 5 bases and V 3 bases, and 15 bases lay outside the gene matches. This CDR3 region has 18 residues. Germline assignment: CDR1 SGDLS and CDR2 YYNGEE.

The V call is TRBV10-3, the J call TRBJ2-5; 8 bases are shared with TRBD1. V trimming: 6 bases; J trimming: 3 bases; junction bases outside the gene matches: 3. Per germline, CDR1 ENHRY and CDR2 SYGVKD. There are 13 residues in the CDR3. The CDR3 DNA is TGTGCCATCAGGGGACAGGCGGAAGAGACCCAGTACTTC. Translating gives CAIRGQAEETQYF.

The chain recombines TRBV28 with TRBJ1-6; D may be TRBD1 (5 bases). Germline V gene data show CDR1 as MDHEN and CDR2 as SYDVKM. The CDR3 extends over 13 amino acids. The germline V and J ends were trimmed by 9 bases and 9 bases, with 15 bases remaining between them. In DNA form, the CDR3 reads TGTGCCAGTCGGTTTCGGGGCGGTTCACCCCTCCACTTT. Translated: CASRFRGGSPLHF.

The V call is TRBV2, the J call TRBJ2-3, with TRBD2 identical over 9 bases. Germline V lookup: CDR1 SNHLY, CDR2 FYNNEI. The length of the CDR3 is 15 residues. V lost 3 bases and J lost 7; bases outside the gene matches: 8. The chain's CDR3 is CASSDSRGGEYTQYF. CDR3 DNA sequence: TGTGCCAGCAGTGACTCGCGGGGGGGCGAATATACGCAGTATTTT.

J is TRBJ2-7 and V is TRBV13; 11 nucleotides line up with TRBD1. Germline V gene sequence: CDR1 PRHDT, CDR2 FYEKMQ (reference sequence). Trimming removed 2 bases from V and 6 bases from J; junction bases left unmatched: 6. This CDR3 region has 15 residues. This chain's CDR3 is CASSLTGTGGLEQYF. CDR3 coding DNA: TGTGCCAGCAGCTTAACCGGGACAGGGGGGCTCGAGCAGTACTTC.

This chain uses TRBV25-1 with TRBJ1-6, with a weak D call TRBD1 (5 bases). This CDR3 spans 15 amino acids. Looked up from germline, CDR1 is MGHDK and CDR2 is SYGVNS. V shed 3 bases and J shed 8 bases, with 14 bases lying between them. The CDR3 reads CASSDPGRWDSPLHF. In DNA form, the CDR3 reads TGTGCCAGCAGTGATCCGGGACGTTGGGATTCACCCCTCCACTTT.